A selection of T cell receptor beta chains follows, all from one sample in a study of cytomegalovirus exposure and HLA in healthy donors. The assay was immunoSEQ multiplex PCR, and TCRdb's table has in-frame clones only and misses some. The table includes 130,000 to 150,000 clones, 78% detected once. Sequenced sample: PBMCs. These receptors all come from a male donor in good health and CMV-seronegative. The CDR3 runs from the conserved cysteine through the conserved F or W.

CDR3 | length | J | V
CASSGTAHFDEQFF | 14 | TRBJ2-1 | TRBV18
CASTLTGGNDQPQHF | 15 | TRBJ1-5 | TRBV5-1
CASSLIQAQVFYEQYF | 16 | TRBJ2-7 | TRBV7-7
CASSSGLYEQYF | 12 | TRBJ2-7 | TRBV11-2
CAWARDRVTRIAFF | 14 | TRBJ1-1 | TRBV30
CASSPGDSFYGYTF | 14 | TRBJ1-2 | TRBV11-1
CASAWAIYEQFF | 12 | TRBJ2-1 | TRBV18
CASSLASTGGTGYTF | 15 | TRBJ1-2 | TRBV7-9
CASSLGTEPPYNEQFF | 16 | TRBJ2-1 | TRBV5-6
CASSRMDRGKGPQHF | 15 | TRBJ1-5 | TRBV23-1
CASKSGFSGNTIYF | 14 | TRBJ1-3 | TRBV5-1
CASFPGTVNTGELFF | 15 | TRBJ2-2 | TRBV19
CAWKGGGSGNTIYF | 14 | TRBJ1-3 | TRBV30
CASSPQVPSGSGEQFF | 16 | TRBJ2-1 | TRBV19
CASSPLGGDQPQHF | 14 | TRBJ1-5 | TRBV27
CASSFGTGSTGNTIYF | 16 | TRBJ1-3 | TRBV5-1
CSVREEVDDEQYF | 13 | TRBJ2-7 | TRBV29-1
CASSLVRGAGNNSPLHF | 17 | TRBJ1-6 | TRBV27
CSVATPILAGGFADTQYF | 18 | TRBJ2-3 | TRBV29-1
CASSRRLAESYEQYF | 15 | TRBJ2-7 | TRBV7-2
CASSGTSGGVHEQYF | 15 | TRBJ2-7 | TRBV9
CASSYSGCLAFF | 12 | TRBJ1-1 | TRBV6-5
CASSQTSRELTNTGELFF | 18 | TRBJ2-2 | TRBV2
CASSLAGRIRNQPQHF | 16 | TRBJ1-5 | TRBV7-8
CASSLAAGGHYPYGYTF | 17 | TRBJ1-2 | TRBV5-1
CASSFTSGGYEQYF | 14 | TRBJ2-7 | TRBV27
CASNDRGALYSPLHF | 15 | TRBJ1-6 | TRBV19
CASSLLSGTRSGELFF | 16 | TRBJ2-2 | TRBV5-4
CASSYRGNEKLFF | 13 | TRBJ1-4 | TRBV6-6
CASSSLGTQADAFF | 14 | TRBJ1-1 | TRBV5-7
CSARVGVEQFF | 11 | TRBJ2-1 | TRBV20-1
CPSSQAPGGRNEQYF | 15 | TRBJ2-7 | TRBV4-2
CPSSLLDSYNSPLHF | 15 | TRBJ1-6 | TRBV11-1
CASSQDRTGSAAEAFF | 16 | TRBJ1-1 | TRBV4-3
CASSKVDGRKRDTEAFF | 17 | TRBJ1-1 | TRBV21-1
CASRGDSSYGYTF | 13 | TRBJ1-2 | TRBV5-1
CASRYHTGSNEQYF | 14 | TRBJ2-7 | TRBV6-6
CASSPEGDVGYTF | 13 | TRBJ1-2 | TRBV18
CASSLAVSGGSSGNTIYF | 18 | TRBJ1-3 | TRBV5-1
CAISDRGQGNYGYTF | 15 | TRBJ1-2 | TRBV10-3
CASSGQGGLEKLFF | 14 | TRBJ1-4 | TRBV2
CASIPRGLSYNEQFF | 15 | TRBJ2-1 | TRBV11-2
CASSLGAGYTF | 11 | TRBJ1-2 | TRBV7-9
CASSFGGAEQFF | 12 | TRBJ2-1 | TRBV11-3